Shown below are 21 T cell receptor beta chains from a single sample sequenced in a study of CD8 T cells in ankylosing spondylitis. TCRdb analysed the 5' RACE reads with MiXCR anew, one entry per CDR3 protein. Seen here are approximately 140,000 distinct CDR3 sequences, 40% to 50% observed once, and the top ten hold roughly 15%. Sequencing was done on a sample of synovial fluid, either unsorted or a sorted T cell fraction (not recorded which). These receptors all come from a male donor with ankylosing spondylitis.

This rearrangement joins TRBV2 to TRBJ2-7; 8 bases are a match to TRBD1. The V gene's germline CDR1 is SNHLY and CDR2 FYNNEI. This CDR3 has 15 amino acids. Trimming cost V 4 bases and J 2 bases; bases outside gene matches: 7. CDR3 sequence (DNA): TGTGCCAGCAGTGTTCCGGGACAGGCGACCTACGAGCAGTACTTC. It is translated as CASSVPGQATYEQYF.

The chain couples TRBV4-2 to TRBJ2-2; D not certain. Germline values: CDR1 LGHNA, CDR2 YNFKEQ. V was clipped by 1 base and J by 3 bases, with 18 bases between them. The CDR3 length is 18 residues. The chain's CDR3 is CASSQVFPVGRDTGELFF. CDR3 DNA sequence: TGTGCCAGCAGCCAAGTGTTCCCCGTAGGACGGGACACCGGGGAGCTGTTTTTT.

Written as DNA, the CDR3 is TGTGCCAGCAGCCTCCGGGACAGGAACTATGGCTACACCTTC. This codes for CASSLRDRNYGYTF. J is TRBJ1-2 and V is TRBV27; 8 bases line up with TRBD1. The germline gives CDR1 MNHEY, CDR2 SMNVEV (reference sequence). The V segment lost 6 bases and the J segment 2 bases; nucleotides outside the gene matches: 5. The CDR3 has 14 amino acids.

The chain employs TRBV7-2 and TRBJ2-5, with TRBD2 as a possible D gene (7 bases). The germline V gene encodes CDR1 SGHTA and CDR2 FQGNSA. This CDR3 contains 13 residues. V lost 10 bases and J 6 bases, leaving 18 bases between the germline ends. The CDR3 bases are TGTGCCACCCGAGGGAGGGGGAGGCAGACCCAGTACTTC. It specifies CATRGRGRQTQYF.

This rearrangement joins TRBV5-1 to TRBJ1-2, with D possibly TRBD1 on 6 matching bases. The germline CDR1 and CDR2 sequences are SGHRS and YFSETQ. This CDR3 is built from 13 residues. V was cut by 3 bases and J by 3 bases, with 9 bases left in between. CDR3 DNA: TGCGCCAGCAGCTGGCAGGGGTACTATGGCTACACCTTC. This translates into CASSWQGYYGYTF.

This clonotype turned up a few times. V and J are TRBV10-3 and TRBJ2-7; D is unresolved. CDR1 ENHRY and CDR2 SYGVKD come from the germline V gene. The CDR3 spans 12 residues. The ends were cut back, 0 bases at V and 3 bases at J, with 3 bases in the middle. The DNA for the CDR3 is TGTGCCATCAGTGAGTCTGGCTACGAGCAGTACTTC. Encoded protein: CAISESGYEQYF.

CDR3 coding DNA: TGTGCCTGGACTAATCTTGGTTTTCTAGCGGCCTACAATGAGCAGTTCTTC. Translating gives CAWTNLGFLAAYNEQFF. This chain connects TRBV30 to TRBJ2-1, with 7 positions matching TRBD2. Germline V lookup: CDR1 GTSNPN, CDR2 SVGIG (reference sequence). The length of the CDR3 is 17 residues. Unmatched junction bases numbered 14, after V lost 4 bases and J lost 2 bases.

This clonotype occurred a few times. The genes are TRBV4-3 and TRBJ2-3; 11 positions agree with TRBD2. The germline V gene encodes CDR1 LGHNA and CDR2 YSLEER. The ends lost 0 bases at V and 6 bases at J; junction bases unmatched: 8. This CDR3 comprises 17 residues. The CDR3 sequence: CASSQEGLAGGWDTQYF. The CDR3 coding sequence is TGCGCCAGCAGCCAAGAAGGGCTAGCGGGAGGATGGGATACGCAGTATTTT.

This clonotype was seen ten or more times. The rearrangement uses TRBV7-9 and TRBJ2-2, with D hard to call. Trimming took 5 bases from V and 7 from J, leaving 23 bases between them. CDR3 length: 17 amino acids. Germline V lookup: CDR1 SEHNR, CDR2 FQNEAQ (reference sequence). The CDR3 spells CASSPGPHAMLGGELFF. CDR3 nucleotide sequence: TGTGCCAGCAGCCCCGGGCCCCACGCTATGCTTGGCGGGGAGCTGTTTTTT.

This clonotype was picked up a small number of times. The chain employs TRBV7-2 and TRBJ2-2; D uncertain. The CDR3 sequence is 13 residues long. Trimming pared 7 bases from V and 6 bases from J, leaving 12 bases between. Germline CDR1 is SGHTA and CDR2 is FQGNSA. The DNA for the CDR3 is TGTGCCAGCATCCTAGGGCCCGCCGGGGAGCTGTTTTTT. Residues: CASILGPAGELFF.

J is TRBJ2-5 and V is TRBV7-6; D not resolved. Deletions cut 3 bases from V and 4 bases from J, with 24 bases between. This CDR3 is built from 18 residues. Germline loops: CDR1 SGHVS, CDR2 FNYEAQ. The CDR3 protein is CASSFELRYRPLGETQYF. The CDR3 region has the DNA TGTGCCAGCAGCTTCGAGTTAAGGTATCGACCTCTAGGAGAGACCCAGTACTTC.

The chain recombines TRBV29-1 with TRBJ2-2, with 7 bases matching TRBD1. Trimming removed 6 bases from V and 3 bases from J; junction bases left unmatched: 4. The CDR3 totals 13 residues. Germline CDR1 and CDR2: SQVTM and ANQGSEA. CDR3 sequence: CSVAGTDTGELFF. As DNA, the CDR3 is TGCAGCGTCGCCGGGACAGACACCGGGGAGCTGTTTTTT.

The gene calls are TRBV5-1 and TRBJ2-1; the D gene is possibly TRBD2 (5 bases). CDR3 length: 16 amino acids. The germline V gene encodes CDR1 SGHRS and CDR2 YFSETQ. Deletions cut 0 bases from V and 6 bases from J, with 16 bases between. The CDR3 is CASSLVGLPWFNEQFF. In DNA, the CDR3 is TGCGCCAGCAGCTTGGTCGGACTTCCATGGTTCAATGAGCAGTTCTTC.

The chain combines TRBV12-3 or TRBV12-4 with TRBJ2-2; no clear D gene. The CDR3 loop spans 12 amino acids. Trimming stripped 1 base from V and 7 bases from J, with 4 bases between. The CDR3 nucleotides are TGTGCCAGCAGTTTAGGGAACGGGGAGCTGTTTTTT. This codes for CASSLGNGELFF.

The chain employs TRBV4-3 and TRBJ2-7; weak D call: TRBD2 (6 bases). Per the germline V gene, CDR1 is LGHNA and CDR2 is YSLEER. Trimming took off 2 bases at V and 5 bases at J, with 16 bases between the two ends. CDR3 length: 15 amino acids. The CDR3 DNA sequence: TGCGCCAGCAGCCAATTACCGACTAGTTCCCACGAGCAGTACTTC. Translation: CASSQLPTSSHEQYF.

The rearrangement uses TRBV7-9 and TRBJ2-7; D uncertain. CDR1 SEHNR and CDR2 FQNEAQ come from the germline V gene (reference sequence). V shed 3 bases and J shed 2 bases, with 14 bases lying between them. This CDR3 has 15 residues. CDR3 DNA sequence: TGTGCCAGCAGCTTTCCCTCCTGGGGTACCTACGAGCAGTACTTC. Amino acids: CASSFPSWGTYEQYF. The full variable domain, with the rest looked up from reference TRBV7-9 and TRBJ2-7, is DTGVSQNPRHKITKRGQNVTFRCDPISEHNRLYWYRQTLGQGPEFLTYFQNEAQLEKSRLLSDRFSAERPKGSFSTLEIQRTEQGDSAMYLCASSFPSWGTYEQYFGPGTRLTVT.

The chain combines TRBV20-1 with TRBJ1-3; D is perhaps TRBD1 (6 bases). The germline CDR1 and CDR2 sequences are DFQATT and SNEGSKA (reference sequence). Between the trimmed V and J ends, which lost 3 bases and 5 bases, there was a span of 14 bases. This CDR3 comprises 14 residues. The CDR3 spells CSASEGGFRNTIYF. The CDR3 DNA follows: TGCAGTGCTAGTGAAGGGGGGTTCCGAAACACCATATATTTT.

The sample holds a few counts of this clonotype. The rearrangement uses TRBV27 and TRBJ2-5; possible D gene TRBD2, 6 bases. Germline loops: CDR1 MNHEY, CDR2 SMNVEV (reference sequence). This CDR3 is 14 amino acids long. Trimming removed 3 bases at V and 5 bases at J, with 13 bases between. The CDR3 region is CASSLWGGGETQYF. CDR3 sequence (DNA): TGTGCCAGCAGTTTGTGGGGAGGCGGGGAGACCCAGTACTTC.

A few counts support this clonotype. This chain joins TRBV5-1 and TRBJ2-4; D is ambiguous. Germline V lookup: CDR1 SGHRS, CDR2 YFSETQ. Trimming removed 4 bases from V and 1 base from J, with 6 bases in between. The CDR3 has 13 residues. The CDR3 loop reads CASSPGAKNIQYF. The CDR3 DNA follows: TGCGCCAGCAGCCCCGGGGCCAAAAACATTCAGTACTTC.

The rearrangement uses TRBV3-1 and TRBJ2-7; the D gene is possibly TRBD2 (5 bases). The CDR3 totals 13 residues. Germline CDR1 and CDR2: LGHDT and YNNKEL (reference sequence). V shed 5 bases and J shed 1 base, with 9 bases lying between them. The chain's CDR3 is CASSGAGSYEQYF. The DNA of the CDR3 is TGTGCCAGCAGCGGCGCGGGTTCCTACGAGCAGTACTTC.

The V and J genes are TRBV11-1 and TRBJ1-3, with D possibly TRBD1 on 5 matching bases. CDR3 length: 18 residues. The V end lost 1 base, the J end lost 0 bases, and 16 bases lay between the germline ends. CDR1 is SGHAT and CDR2 is FQDESV in the germline V gene (reference sequence). CDR3 coding DNA: TGTGCCAGCAGCTTAGTGGCCCCAAGAGGGGCCTCTGGAAACACCATATATTTT. Protein product: CASSLVAPRGASGNTIYF.